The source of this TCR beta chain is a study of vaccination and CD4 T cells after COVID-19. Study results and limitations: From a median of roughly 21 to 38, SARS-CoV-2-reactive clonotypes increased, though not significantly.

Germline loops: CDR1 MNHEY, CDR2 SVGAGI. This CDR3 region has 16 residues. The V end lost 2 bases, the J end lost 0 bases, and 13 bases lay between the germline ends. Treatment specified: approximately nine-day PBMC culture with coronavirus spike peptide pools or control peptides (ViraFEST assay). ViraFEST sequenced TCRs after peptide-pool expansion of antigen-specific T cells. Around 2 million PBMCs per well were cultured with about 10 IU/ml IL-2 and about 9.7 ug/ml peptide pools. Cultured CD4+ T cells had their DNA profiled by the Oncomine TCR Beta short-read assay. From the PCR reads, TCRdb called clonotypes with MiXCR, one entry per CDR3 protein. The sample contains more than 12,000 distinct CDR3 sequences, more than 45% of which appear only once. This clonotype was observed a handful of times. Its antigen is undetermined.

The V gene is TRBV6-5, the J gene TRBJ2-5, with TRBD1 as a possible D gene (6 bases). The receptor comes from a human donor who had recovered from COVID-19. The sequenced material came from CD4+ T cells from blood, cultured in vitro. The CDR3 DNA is TGTGCCAGCAGTTACACAGGGTACGACTACCAAGAGACCCAGTACTTC. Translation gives CASSYTGYDYQETQYF.